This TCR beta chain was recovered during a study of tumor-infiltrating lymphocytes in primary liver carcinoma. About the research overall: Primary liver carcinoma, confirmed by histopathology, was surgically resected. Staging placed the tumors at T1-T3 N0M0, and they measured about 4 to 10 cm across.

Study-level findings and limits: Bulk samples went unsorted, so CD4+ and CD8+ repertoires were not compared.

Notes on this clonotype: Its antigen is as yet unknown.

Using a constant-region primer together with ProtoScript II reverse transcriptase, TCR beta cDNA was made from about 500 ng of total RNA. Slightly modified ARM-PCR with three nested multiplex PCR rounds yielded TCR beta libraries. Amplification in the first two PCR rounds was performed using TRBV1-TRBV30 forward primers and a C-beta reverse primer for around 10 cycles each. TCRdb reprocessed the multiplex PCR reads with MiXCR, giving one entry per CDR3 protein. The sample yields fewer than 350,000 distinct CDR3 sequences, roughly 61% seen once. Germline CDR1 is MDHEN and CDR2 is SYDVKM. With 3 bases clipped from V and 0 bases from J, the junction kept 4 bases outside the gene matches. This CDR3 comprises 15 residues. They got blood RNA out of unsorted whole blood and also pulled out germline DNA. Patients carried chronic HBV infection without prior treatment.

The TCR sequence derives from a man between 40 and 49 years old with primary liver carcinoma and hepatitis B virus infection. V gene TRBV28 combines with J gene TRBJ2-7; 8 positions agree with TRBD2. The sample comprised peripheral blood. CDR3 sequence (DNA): TGTGCCAGCAGTTTCACGGGAGGGAGCTCCTACGAGCAGTACTTC. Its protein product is CASSFTGGSSYEQYF.